Below, 6 T cell receptor beta chains from the same sample are listed, as sequenced in a study of vaccination effects on CD4 cells after COVID-19. Within the ViraFEST assay, antigen-specific CD4+ T cells underwent expansion with viral peptide pools prior to sequencing. Subsequent to a culture period of roughly 11 days, CD4+ T cells were isolated. All participants had two doses of either the BNT162b2 or mRNA-1273 vaccine. The method was immunoSEQ multiplex PCR; TCRdb's version includes in-frame clones alone and lacks a portion of them. The table records more than 15,000 clones, around 64% of them present only once. These receptors lack a known antigen. The input for sequencing was CD4+ T cells from PBMCs cultured with SARS-CoV-2 spike peptides, taken after COVID-19 vaccination. These receptors all stem from a human donor who received a COVID-19 vaccine.

This chain uses TRBV30 with TRBJ1-2; the match to TRBD1 covers 10 bases. J gave up 4 bases and V 5 bases, and 10 bases lay outside the gene matches. This CDR3 has 15 residues. Germline assignment: CDR1 GTSNPN and CDR2 SVGIG (reference sequence). Here the CDR3 reads CAWQPGQGWSYGYTF. CDR3 in DNA: TGTGCCTGGCAACCGGGACAGGGGTGGAGCTATGGCTACACCTTC. The complete variable domain, with remaining parts taken from reference TRBV30 and TRBJ1-2, reads SQTIHQWPATLVQPVGSPLSLECTVEGTSNPNLYWYRQAAGRGLQLLFYSVGIGQISSEVPQNLSASRPQDRQFILSSKKLLLSDSGFYLCAWQPGQGWSYGYTFGSGTRLTVV.

Relative to its sample, this clone is medium-sized. This chain connects TRBV18 to TRBJ1-4; 10 nucleotides match TRBD1. Germline V gene data show CDR1 as KGHSH and CDR2 as LQKENI. The CDR3 totals 16 residues. V shed 4 bases and J 10 bases; nucleotides not matched to a gene: 12. The CDR3 reads CASSRSSTGGLGKLFF. In DNA form, the CDR3 reads TGTGCCAGCTCACGATCATCGACAGGGGGCTTGGGAAAACTGTTTTTT.

This chain uses TRBV4-1 with TRBJ1-1; D perhaps matches TRBD1 (6 bases). The CDR3 is 15 amino acids. Germline CDR1 and CDR2: MGHRA and YSYEKL. Trimming cost V 2 bases and J 2 bases, with 12 bases left between them. CDR3 sequence reads: CASSQTTGLNTEAFF. Here the CDR3 DNA reads TGCGCCAGCAGCCAAACCACAGGGTTAAACACTGAAGCTTTCTTT.

The rearrangement joins TRBV5-4 to TRBJ2-7; D gene ambiguous. V lost 3 bases, J lost 6 bases, and 7 bases lay in between. CDR1 is SGHNT, CDR2 YYREEE, per germline (reference sequence). The CDR3 length is 11 residues. The CDR3 is CASSWPLEQYF. The CDR3 DNA follows: TGTGCCAGCAGCTGGCCCCTCGAGCAGTACTTC.

This rearrangement joins TRBV28 to TRBJ2-1; D is ambiguous. V was pared by 6 bases and J by 4 bases, with 4 bases between. The CDR3 extends over 11 amino acids. Germline V CDR1 and CDR2: MDHEN, SYDVKM. The CDR3 nucleotides read TGTGCCAGCAGCCGTTACAATGAGCAGTTCTTC. Its protein is CASSRYNEQFF.

The chain has TRBV10-3 and TRBJ1-2; 7 bases are shared with TRBD1. The CDR3 spans 14 residues. The germline V gene encodes CDR1 ENHRY and CDR2 SYGVKD. J was trimmed by 3 bases and V by 9 bases; bases with no gene match: 10. CDR3 amino acids: CAIKNTGTDYGYTF. The DNA of the CDR3 is TGTGCCATAAAGAATACCGGGACAGACTATGGCTACACCTTC.